This entry lists 23 T cell receptor beta chains sequenced from one sample in a study of T cell responses to AZD1222 COVID-19 vaccine. Measured with immunoSEQ multiplex PCR; TCRdb has only the in-frame clones, and not every one. The sample has tens of thousands of clones, 80% to 95% seen once. Sequenced here: peripheral blood, sampled 28 days after the second AZD1222 dose. The origin of the receptors is an adult who received the AZD1222 COVID-19 vaccine.

The V gene is TRBV3-1 (or the pseudogene TRBV3-2), the J gene TRBJ1-5; D gene ambiguous. The CDR3 totals 15 residues. Germline V gene sequence: CDR1 LGHDT, CDR2 YNNKEL (reference sequence). V was cut by 4 bases and J by 7 bases, with 17 bases left in between. The CDR3 loop reads CASSPRQSEGQPQHF. For the CDR3, the DNA is TGTGCCAGCAGCCCCCGACAAAGCGAAGGCCAGCCCCAGCATTTT.

This sequence joins TRBV4-2 and TRBJ1-5; unclear D gene. The ends were cut back, 8 bases at V and 13 bases at J, with 15 bases in the middle. The germline V gene has CDR1 LGHNA and CDR2 YNFKEQ. The CDR3 runs to 11 residues. CDR3 loop: CASGPGLPQHF. For the CDR3, the DNA is TGTGCCAGCGGACCCGGATTGCCTCAGCATTTT.

CDR3 loop: CASSSNRDVEGYTF. CDR3 bases: TGCGCCAGCAGCTCGAACAGGGACGTGGAGGGCTACACCTTC. The rearrangement joins TRBV5-1 to TRBJ1-2, with D possibly TRBD1 on 6 matching bases. V lost 3 bases, J lost 8 bases, and 17 bases lay in between. Germline CDR1 is SGHRS and CDR2 is YFSETQ. The CDR3 is 14 amino acids.

V is TRBV5-1 and J is TRBJ2-1; 8 positions agree with TRBD2. Germline-derived CDR1 and CDR2 are SGHRS and YFSETQ. J was trimmed by 3 bases and V by 4 bases; bases with no gene match: 9. There are 16 residues in the CDR3. The CDR3 region has the DNA TGCGCCAGCAGCCCTTCAGCGGGGGTCCTCTACAATGAGCAGTTCTTC. Translating it yields CASSPSAGVLYNEQFF.

This clone appeared once. The chain recombines TRBV4-1 with TRBJ2-1; TRBD2 agrees at 7 bases. Losses at the gene ends were 4 bases for V and 7 bases for J; bases not matched to a gene: 7. The germline CDR1 and CDR2 sequences are MGHRA and YSYEKL. The CDR3 spans 14 residues. CDR3 sequence reads: CASSRFREGNEQFF. The CDR3 region has the DNA TGCGCCAGCAGCCGATTCAGGGAGGGGAATGAGCAGTTCTTC.

This chain uses TRBV5-5 with TRBJ1-3; D perhaps matches TRBD1 (5 bases). CDR3 length: 14 residues. The germline V gene encodes CDR1 SGHKS and CDR2 YYEKEE (reference sequence). V was shortened by 7 bases and J by 3 bases, with 14 bases between the two germline ends. CDR3 loop: CASFPGGYGNTIYF. The DNA of the CDR3 is TGTGCCAGCTTCCCGGGGGGTTATGGAAACACCATATATTTT.

The chain has TRBV19 and TRBJ1-5; D is ambiguous. The germline gives CDR1 LNHDA, CDR2 SQIVND (reference sequence). This CDR3 has 14 residues. Trimming pared 3 bases from V and 1 base from J, leaving 7 bases between. This chain's CDR3 is CASSIRGSNQPQHF. CDR3 bases: TGTGCCAGTAGTATCCGGGGAAGCAATCAGCCCCAGCATTTT.

This chain joins TRBV5-1 and TRBJ2-5; 8 nucleotides match TRBD2. The ends lost 4 bases at V and 7 bases at J; junction bases unmatched: 12. The CDR3 is 15 residues long. The germline V gene encodes CDR1 SGHRS and CDR2 YFSETQ. This CDR3 is CASSPGTSRNGTQYF. In nucleotides, the CDR3 is TGCGCCAGCAGCCCCGGGACTAGTAGGAACGGGACCCAGTACTTC.

The V call is TRBV6-6, the J call TRBJ1-3; the D gene is possibly TRBD1 (5 bases). V was cut by 5 bases and J by 4 bases, with 15 bases left in between. The CDR3 has 15 residues. Germline loops: CDR1 MNHNY, CDR2 SVGAGI (reference sequence). The CDR3 loop reads CASSRESRDGNTIYF. CDR3 in DNA: TGTGCCAGCAGTCGAGAGTCCCGGGACGGAAACACCATATATTTT.

The chain couples TRBV30 to TRBJ1-3; a possible D gene is TRBD1 (6 bases). Germline CDR1 GTSNPN, CDR2 SVGIG (reference sequence). The V and J ends lost 0 bases and 7 bases respectively, with 19 bases between them. There are 16 residues in the CDR3. The CDR3 sequence is CAWSVPRGPGGNTIYF. The CDR3 nucleotides read TGTGCCTGGAGTGTACCCAGGGGACCTGGAGGGAACACCATATATTTT.

The chain employs TRBV12-3 or TRBV12-4 and TRBJ1-1; D gene uncertain. The CDR3 covers 13 residues. The V gene lost 4 bases and the J gene lost 1 base, with 7 bases spanning the gap. The CDR3 reads CASSSQPNTEAFF. In nucleotides, the CDR3 is TGTGCCAGCAGTTCCCAACCGAACACTGAAGCTTTCTTT.

In its sample, this clone was seen once. The chain couples TRBV20-1 to TRBJ1-1, with TRBD1 identical over 8 bases. Trimming removed 3 bases from V and 3 bases from J; junction bases left unmatched: 12. Germline V gene data show CDR1 as DFQATT and CDR2 as SNEGSKA (reference sequence). The CDR3 consists of 16 residues. The CDR3 DNA sequence: TGCAGTGCTAGTGACAGGGGATCGGGTACGGACACTGAAGCTTTCTTT. As protein: CSASDRGSGTDTEAFF.

The genes are TRBV19 and TRBJ1-4, with unresolved D. V shed 3 bases and J shed 2 bases, with 10 bases lying between them. Germline CDR1 and CDR2: LNHDA and SQIVND (reference sequence). The CDR3 has 15 amino acids. Here the CDR3 DNA reads TGTGCCAGTAGTATGACGGCACTTACTAATGAAAAACTGTTTTTT. Residues: CASSMTALTNEKLFF.

V gene TRBV4-3 combines with J gene TRBJ2-1, with 9 bases identical to TRBD1. This CDR3 comprises 14 residues. With 2 bases clipped from V and 9 bases from J, the junction kept 5 bases outside the gene matches. Germline values: CDR1 LGHNA, CDR2 YSLEER. CDR3 region: CASSQRQGGPEQFF. CDR3 DNA: TGCGCCAGCAGCCAACGACAGGGGGGTCCTGAGCAGTTCTTC.

The chain is built from TRBV19 and TRBJ1-1; possibly TRBD1 for D (5 bases). Trimming stripped 4 bases from V and 6 bases from J, with 15 bases between. The germline gives CDR1 LNHDA, CDR2 SQIVND (reference sequence). The CDR3 runs 14 residues. The CDR3: CASSTLFGAAEAFF. The DNA for the CDR3 is TGTGCCAGTAGTACCCTGTTTGGGGCTGCTGAAGCTTTCTTT.

J is TRBJ1-2 and V is TRBV5-1; no clear D. This CDR3 has 14 amino acids. Trimming cost V 4 bases and J 5 bases, with 15 bases left between them. CDR1 is SGHRS, CDR2 YFSETQ, per germline. The CDR3 coding sequence is TGCGCCAGCAGCCTGGAGGGTTCAGTGTATGGCTACACCTTC. It codes for CASSLEGSVYGYTF.

The chain joins TRBV2 to TRBJ1-5, with 8 bases identical to TRBD1. V trimming: 6 bases; J trimming: 3 bases; junction bases outside the gene matches: 10. The CDR3 runs to 16 residues. The germline V gene encodes CDR1 SNHLY and CDR2 FYNNEI. The CDR3 DNA reads as TGTGCCAGCAGCGGGGAGGACAGGGTTCTCAATCAGCCCCAGCATTTT. Protein product: CASSGEDRVLNQPQHF.

The chain recombines TRBV23-1 with TRBJ2-1; TRBD2 matches 8 bases. TRBV23-1 belongs to the ORF category, with a function that is uncertain. Trimming removed 4 bases from V and 4 bases from J; junction bases left unmatched: 12. This CDR3 comprises 17 residues. The CDR3 DNA is TGCGCCAGCAGTCTTCGGGGGGGCCTCCTACCTTACAATGAGCAGTTCTTC. Its translation is CASSLRGGLLPYNEQFF.

The CDR3 nucleotides are TGTGCCACCAGTCAGGAGAGGGCCCACACAGATACGCAGTATTTT. Its protein product is CATSQERAHTDTQYF. The chain is built from TRBV15 and TRBJ2-3; the D gene is possibly TRBD2 (5 bases). This CDR3 contains 15 residues. Germline CDR1 is LNHNV and CDR2 is YYDKDF (reference sequence). The germline V and J ends were trimmed by 6 bases and 2 bases, with 15 bases remaining between them.

CDR3 sequence: CAITNTGVDTEAFF. The CDR3 DNA reads as TGTGCCATCACCAACACAGGGGTGGACACTGAAGCTTTCTTT. The chain links TRBV10-3 to TRBJ1-1; 7 nucleotides match TRBD1. Germline V gene lookup returns CDR1 ENHRY and CDR2 SYGVKD. This CDR3 comprises 14 residues. Trimming took 7 bases from V and 3 from J; bases not matched to a gene: 8.

The V and J genes are TRBV6-6 and TRBJ1-4, with D possibly matching TRBD1 (5 bases). The germline V gene has CDR1 MNHNY and CDR2 SVGAGI (reference sequence). V lost 0 bases and J lost 12, with 14 bases in between. The CDR3 spans 14 residues. CDR3 sequence: CASSYSTLLRELFF. The CDR3 DNA sequence: TGTGCCAGCAGTTACTCGACCCTACTCAGGGAACTGTTTTTT.

J is TRBJ1-1 and V is TRBV11-3; D perhaps matches TRBD1 (6 bases). The germline V gene encodes CDR1 SGHNT and CDR2 YENEEA. V gave up 7 bases and J gave up 1 base, with 13 bases separating them. This CDR3 spans 14 amino acids. The CDR3 spells CASNQGQKNTEAFF. The CDR3 DNA sequence: TGTGCCAGCAACCAGGGACAAAAGAACACTGAAGCTTTCTTT. Looking up the rest from reference TRBV11-3 and TRBJ1-1 gives the full variable domain: EAGVVQSPRYKIIEKKQPVAFWCNPISGHNTLYWYLQNLGQGPELLIRYENEEAVDDSQLPKDRFSAERLKGVDSTLKIQPAELGDSAVYLCASNQGQKNTEAFFGQGTRLTVV.

This chain uses TRBV5-4 with TRBJ1-2, with 9 bases lining up with TRBD1. The CDR3 totals 15 residues. The germline CDR1 and CDR2 sequences are SGHNT and YYREEE (reference sequence). V was pared by 3 bases and J by 2 bases, with 5 bases of the junction left unmatched. DNA for the CDR3: TGTGCCAGCAGCTGGGGGACAGGGATCAACTATGGCTACACCTTC. It is translated as CASSWGTGINYGYTF.